This TCR beta chain is from a study of blood T cells in healthy people across ages. This clonotype was seen more than once but under ten times. A J-beta primer mix and a sample-barcoded 5' primer were used in a second PCR of about 7 to 12 cycles. TCRdb passed the 5' RACE reads through MiXCR, listing each CDR3 protein once. The repertoire consists of approximately 1.5 million distinct CDR3 sequences, with approximately 39% occurring once and the leading ten covering about 3.8%. Losses at the gene ends were 4 bases for V and 2 bases for J; bases not matched to a gene: 14. The CDR3 runs to 17 residues. Germline loops: CDR1 SGHRS, CDR2 YFSETQ.

The TCR comes from a woman younger than 35 in good health. The genes are TRBV5-1 and TRBJ2-5; TRBD1 matches 7 bases. Source material: blood. The CDR3 region has the DNA TGCGCCAGCAGCCGAAACCAGGGACAGCTGATTCAAGAGACCCAGTACTTC. Translating it yields CASSRNQGQLIQETQYF. Using reference TRBV5-1 and TRBJ2-5 for the parts outside the CDR3, the full variable domain is KAGVTQTPRYLIKTRGQQVTLSCSPISGHRSVSWYQQTPGQGLQFLFEYFSETQRNKGNFPGRFSGRQFSNSRSEMNVSTLELGDSALYLCASSRNQGQLIQETQYFGPGTRLLVL.